Below, 20 T cell receptor beta chains from the same sample are listed, as sequenced in a study of CD8+ T cells in alopecia areata. Extracted from the samples, RNA was reverse transcribed into cDNA to serve as the sequencing template. Sequencing used immunoSEQ multiplex PCR; TCRdb keeps in-frame clones, though not all of them. The sample holds around 4,200 clones, 69% seen once. The treatment: oral pan-JAK inhibitor, 5-10 mg twice daily. Alopecia areata patients provided lesional scalp punch biopsies and peripheral blood, both collected for the study. The source material was skin, sampled at week 24, from a patient treated with tofacitinib. These receptor sequences come from a human donor with alopecia areata.

CDR3: CASSQGTGEYYEQYF. CDR3 in DNA: TGTGCCAGCAGCCAAGGGACGGGGGAGTACTACGAGCAGTACTTC. This rearrangement joins TRBV4-2 to TRBJ2-7; a weak D match, TRBD2 (6 bases). Germline V gene sequence: CDR1 LGHNA, CDR2 YNFKEQ. V lost 1 base and J 3 bases, leaving 13 bases between the germline ends. This CDR3 comprises 15 residues.

A note on this clone: Other DNA sequences in this specimen translate into the identical CDR3. The chain combines TRBV5-1 with TRBJ2-3; TRBD2 aligns across 11 bases. Germline V CDR1 and CDR2: SGHRS, YFSETQ. The CDR3 runs 16 residues. V dropped 0 bases and J dropped 6; count of bases not matched to a gene: 6. This CDR3 is CASSLGSSGGRDTQYF. CDR3 DNA sequence: TGCGCCAGCAGCTTGGGGTCTAGCGGGGGGCGGGATACGCAGTATTTT.

J is TRBJ2-7 and V is TRBV9; D may be TRBD1 or TRBD2 (6 bases each). This CDR3 spans 15 amino acids. Looked up from germline, CDR1 is SGDLS and CDR2 is YYNGEE. Trimming pared 4 bases from V and 3 bases from J, leaving 17 bases between. The CDR3 region has the DNA TGTGCCAGCAGCCCGAGGGGGGACGGGATCTACGAGCAGTACTTC. It codes for CASSPRGDGIYEQYF. Full variable domain (outside the CDR3, taken from reference TRBV9 and TRBJ2-7): DSGVTQTPKHLITATGQRVTLRCSPRSGDLSVYWYQQSLDQGLQFLIQYYNGEERAKGNILERFSAQQFPDLHSELNLSSLELGDSALYFCASSPRGDGIYEQYFGPGTRLTVT.

This clone was detected only a few times. V and J are TRBV7-3 and TRBJ2-5; the D is unclear. V lost 5 bases and J 0 bases, leaving 4 bases between the germline ends. This CDR3 comprises 12 residues. Per the germline V gene, CDR1 is SGHTA and CDR2 is FQGTGA. CDR3 protein: CASSPDQETQYF. The CDR3 DNA is TGTGCCAGCAGCCCCGACCAAGAGACCCAGTACTTC.

The CDR3 coding sequence is TGCGCCAGCAGCCAAAGCTGGGGGACAGATACGCAGTATTTT. Translated, it gives CASSQSWGTDTQYF. The genes are TRBV4-1 and TRBJ2-3; D tentatively reads TRBD1 or TRBD2 (5 bases each). From germline, CDR1 is MGHRA and CDR2 YSYEKL. Trimming took off 2 bases at V and 3 bases at J, with 9 bases between the two ends. This CDR3 has 14 amino acids.

The chain links TRBV2 to TRBJ2-2; 7 bases are a match to TRBD2. Germline CDR1 SNHLY, CDR2 FYNNEI. The J segment lost 3 bases and the V segment lost 6 bases, leaving 7 bases of the junction unmatched. The CDR3 covers 15 residues. The CDR3 spells CASRVTSADTGELFF. CDR3 DNA: TGTGCCAGCAGAGTAACTAGCGCTGACACCGGGGAGCTGTTTTTT.

J is TRBJ2-3 and V is TRBV6-5; D is unresolved. The CDR3 length is 16 residues. CDR1 is MNHEY and CDR2 is SVGAGI in the germline V gene. V dropped 0 bases and J dropped 4 bases, with 14 bases sitting between them. The CDR3 nucleotides are TGTGCCAGCAGTTACTCGTTGGGTAGTTCGTCAGATACGCAGTATTTT. It specifies CASSYSLGSSSDTQYF.

The chain recombines TRBV6-6 with TRBJ2-1; D is perhaps TRBD1 (6 bases). The CDR3 contains 13 residues. Per the germline V gene, CDR1 is MNHNY and CDR2 is SVGAGI (reference sequence). With 7 bases removed from V and 9 bases from J, the gap between germline ends came to 16 bases. CDR3 DNA: TGTGCCAGCACACGGGACACTCCCGGTGAGCAGTTCTTC. As protein: CASTRDTPGEQFF.

The chain links TRBV6-6 to TRBJ2-7; 8 bases align to TRBD1. The V and J ends lost 7 bases and 0 bases, in that order; junction bases with no gene match: 5. This CDR3 is built from 14 residues. Germline V gene lookup returns CDR1 MNHNY and CDR2 SVGAGI (reference sequence). The CDR3 protein is CASMMTGDSYEQYF. The CDR3 bases are TGTGCCAGCATGATGACAGGGGACTCCTACGAGCAGTACTTC.

This sequence joins TRBV15 and TRBJ1-5, with 8 bases aligning to TRBD1. Looked up from germline, CDR1 is LNHNV and CDR2 is YYDKDF (reference sequence). Unmatched junction bases numbered 6, after V lost 1 base and J lost 1 base. This CDR3 contains 17 residues. The CDR3 region is CATSRARQGRSNQPQHF. As DNA, the CDR3 is TGTGCCACCAGCAGAGCGCGACAGGGGAGAAGCAATCAGCCCCAGCATTTT.

In this sample, this clone is large (0.1 to 1%). This chain connects TRBV2 to TRBJ2-7, with D possibly matching TRBD1 (6 bases). Trimming left V 4 bases short and J 0 bases short, with 13 bases between. The CDR3 sequence is 15 residues long. The germline V gene encodes CDR1 SNHLY and CDR2 FYNNEI. The chain's CDR3 is CASSAQGSGSYEQYF. DNA of the CDR3: TGTGCCAGCAGTGCTCAGGGGTCGGGCTCCTACGAGCAGTACTTC.

In nucleotides, the CDR3 is TGTGCCAGCAGCTTTTCTAGGGACGGGGGCTACACCTTC. Translation: CASSFSRDGGYTF. This chain links TRBV5-4 with TRBJ1-2, with TRBD1 as a possible D gene (5 bases). This CDR3 contains 13 residues. Trimming removed 2 bases from V and 8 bases from J, with 13 bases in between. The germline CDR1 and CDR2 sequences are SGHNT and YYREEE (reference sequence).

The chain carries TRBV11-1 and TRBJ2-3, with 11 bases matching TRBD2. V was clipped by 3 bases and J by 4 bases; unmatched bases: 3. This CDR3 spans 15 amino acids. The V gene's germline CDR1 is SGHAT and CDR2 FQDESV (reference sequence). In DNA, the CDR3 is TGTGCCAGCAGCTTTAGCGGGGGGGCCGCAGATACGCAGTATTTT. Its protein product is CASSFSGGAADTQYF.

The chain combines TRBV15 with TRBJ1-2, with D unresolved. The V gene's germline CDR1 is LNHNV and CDR2 YYDKDF (reference sequence). The CDR3 is made up of 17 amino acids. V gave up 5 bases and J gave up 4 bases, with 23 bases separating them. The CDR3 spells CATSQREGCGKTYGYTF. The CDR3 DNA sequence: TGTGCCACCAGCCAACGGGAAGGGTGTGGAAAGACCTATGGCTACACCTTC.

This clone was observed a few times. This rearrangement joins TRBV4-1 to TRBJ2-3; D may be TRBD2 (7 bases). Germline CDR1 is MGHRA and CDR2 is YSYEKL. The V gene lost 3 bases and the J gene lost 1 base, with 20 bases spanning the gap. The CDR3 runs to 18 residues. CDR3 amino acids: CASSQEGGGTGRTDTQYF. As DNA, the CDR3 is TGCGCCAGCAGCCAGGAAGGGGGGGGGACTGGACGCACAGATACGCAGTATTTT.

V gene TRBV5-4 combines with J gene TRBJ2-3; D not resolved. Germline values: CDR1 SGHNT, CDR2 YYREEE (reference sequence). Between the trimmed V and J ends, which lost 0 bases and 0 bases, there was a span of 8 bases. This CDR3 has 15 residues. The CDR3 sequence: CASSLGHSSTDTQYF. The CDR3 region has the DNA TGTGCCAGCAGCTTGGGACATTCTAGCACAGATACGCAGTATTTT. Full variable domain (rest looked up from reference TRBV5-4 and TRBJ2-3): ETGVTQSPTHLIKTRGQQVTLRCSSQSGHNTVSWYQQALGQGPQFIFQYYREEENGRGNFPPRFSGLQFPNYSSELNVNALELDDSALYLCASSLGHSSTDTQYFGPGTRLTVL.

The chain employs TRBV7-2 and TRBJ1-4; D is uncertain. V was pared by 2 bases and J by 5 bases, with 12 bases between. Germline V gene sequence: CDR1 SGHTA, CDR2 FQGNSA. The length of the CDR3 is 15 residues. The CDR3 bases are TGTGCCAGCAGCTTATCATGGATATCAAATGAAAAACTGTTTTTT. Translated, it gives CASSLSWISNEKLFF.

This chain joins TRBV7-6 and TRBJ1-1; 9 nucleotides match TRBD1. The CDR3 length is 16 residues. From germline, CDR1 is SGHVS and CDR2 FNYEAQ. V lost 6 bases and J lost 5; bases outside the gene matches: 13. The CDR3 DNA reads as TGTGCCAGCAGTTTTATGGGACAGGGAAGGGATACTGAAGCTTTCTTT. Translating it yields CASSFMGQGRDTEAFF.

This chain uses TRBV5-6 with TRBJ2-3; no clear D gene. This CDR3 has 11 residues. Trimming cost V 2 bases and J 6 bases, with 4 bases left between them. Germline V lookup: CDR1 SGHDT, CDR2 YYEEEE. The CDR3 reads CASSLTDTQYF. The CDR3 DNA is TGTGCCAGCAGCTTAACGGATACGCAGTATTTT.

The J gene is TRBJ2-1, the V gene TRBV25-1; 8 bases fit TRBD2. V trimming: 3 bases; J trimming: 9 bases; junction bases outside the gene matches: 16. CDR3 length equals 17 residues. Germline assignment: CDR1 MGHDK and CDR2 SYGVNS. The CDR3 spells CASSDSLAGTKGGEQFF. DNA for the CDR3: TGTGCCAGCAGTGATTCCCTAGCGGGCACCAAGGGGGGTGAGCAGTTCTTC.